This TCR beta chain was sequenced in a study of T cell changes during pregnancy in multiple sclerosis. Produced via immunoSEQ multiplex PCR; TCRdb's table is partial and in-frame only. In the table there are some 60,000 clones, around 93% of which are singletons. V gave up 5 bases and J gave up 1 base, with 11 bases separating them. The CDR3 is 14 amino acids. CDR1 is KGHSH, CDR2 LQKENI, per germline. This clone was detected a few times. The clonotype was recovered from a female donor with multiple sclerosis, enrolled in a pregnancy study. This chain uses TRBV18 with TRBJ1-1; D unresolved. This material consisted of peripheral blood, taken in the first trimester of pregnancy. This CDR3 is CASSALMANTEAFF. CDR3 nucleotides: TGTGCCAGCTCAGCTTTGATGGCGAACACTGAAGCTTTCTTT.